The rows below give T cell receptor beta chains drawn from one sample of a study of identical twins. TCRdb passed the 5' RACE reads through MiXCR, listing each CDR3 protein once. Here the sample spans roughly 700,000 distinct CDR3 sequences, 8.6% being singletons. These same records also appear under a second study, on yellow fever vaccine responses in identical twins.

Sequenced: PBMCs. These receptors came from a woman between 18 and 29 years old in good health. Both conserved end residues are part of each CDR3. D genes are given only for firm matches. Clone size appears in some rows only: once, few, many, or a class for an expanded clone.

d_gene	v_gene	j_gene	abundance	CDR3nt	CDR3aa
NA	TRBV12-3/TRBV12-4	TRBJ1-1	many	TGTGCCAGCAGTTGGGGCGGACGGAACACTGAAGCTTTCTTT	CASSWGGRNTEAFF
TRBD2	TRBV29-1	TRBJ2-2	many	TGCAGCGTTGGGGCGGGAGAGATCGGGGAGCTGTTTTTT	CSVGAGEIGELFF
NA	TRBV27	TRBJ2-1	many	TGTGCCAGCAGTTTACGTCAGGGGTATAATGAGCAGTTCTTC	CASSLRQGYNEQFF
NA	TRBV29-1	TRBJ2-3	NA	TGCAGCGTTGTGGCAGGGAGAGCAGATACGCAGTATTTT	CSVVAGRADTQYF
NA	TRBV27	TRBJ2-1	few	TGTGCCAGCAGTTTTCCAGGCCAGGTAGGGACCGATGAGCAGTTCTTC	CASSFPGQVGTDEQFF
NA	TRBV5-1	TRBJ1-4	few	TGCGCCAGCAGGGGCAGGGTAAATGAAAAACTGTTTTTT	CASRGRVNEKLFF
NA	TRBV11-2	TRBJ1-4	NA	TGTGCCAGCAGCTCAAGCGGGGGCGTAGAGGAAAAACTGTTTTTT	CASSSSGGVEEKLFF
NA	TRBV12-3/TRBV12-4	TRBJ2-3	few	TGTGCCAGCAGCCCAAGCCCTTCAACTCCGGGAGCAACGCAGTATTTT	CASSPSPSTPGATQYF
NA	TRBV4-3	TRBJ2-7	NA	TGCGCCAGCAGCCAAGGAAGGGGTTACTACGAGCAGTACTTC	CASSQGRGYYEQYF
TRBD1	TRBV29-1	TRBJ2-7	NA	TGCAGCGCGAGGGACAGGGAGAACTACGAGCAGTACTTC	CSARDRENYEQYF
NA	TRBV7-9	TRBJ2-5	many	TGTGCCAGCAGCTTAGGTCCCAGATGGGAGACCCAGTACTTC	CASSLGPRWETQYF
NA	TRBV12-3/TRBV12-4	TRBJ2-1	many	TGTGCCAGCAGTGCGAGTGACATGGGAAACAATGAGCAGTTCTTC	CASSASDMGNNEQFF
NA	TRBV29-1	TRBJ2-7	few	TGCAGCGTTGGGTCGCTCGGAGAGAAGTACGAGCAGTACTTC	CSVGSLGEKYEQYF